This T cell receptor beta chain was documented in a study of immune evolution from preneoplasia to lung adenocarcinoma. Produced via immunoSEQ multiplex PCR; TCRdb's table is partial and in-frame only. The table records 3,600 or so clones, over 65% of them present only once. Regarding this clone: Its antigen is still unknown.

Germline assignment: CDR1 SGHTA and CDR2 FQGNSA. The CDR3 consists of 14 residues. Trimming stripped 1 base from V and 7 bases from J, with 14 bases between. Study outcomes and limitations: Normal lung had the highest top T cell clone frequencies. Clonality was highest in normal lung, lower in later-stage lesions apparently.

The sequence was obtained from a person between 65 and 79 years old with lung adenocarcinoma. The sample comprised FFPE adjacent normal lung tissue. This rearrangement joins TRBV7-2 to TRBJ2-7; possibly TRBD2 for D (5 bases). This CDR3 reads CASSLGRGSTEQYF. DNA for the CDR3: TGTGCCAGCAGCTTAGGACGGGGATCTACTGAGCAGTACTTC.